This entry is about one T cell receptor beta chain. Its specificity is not known. Expressed TCRB transcripts were sequenced because the entire RNA isolate underwent reverse transcription. Generated by immunoSEQ multiplex PCR, the TCRdb table keeps only in-frame clones and is missing some. The data show hundreds of thousands of clones, with around a sixth seen just once and 0.093% held by the top ten. V was trimmed by 0 bases and J by 12 bases, leaving 12 bases between them. CDR3 length: 14 amino acids. Germline V gene sequence: CDR1 SNHLY, CDR2 FYNNEI. This entry comes from a study of beta chain features in type 1 diabetes. Findings of the study overall: TCRB repertoires of naive, central memory and Treg cells appeared more similar among patients than among healthy donors. PCR might favor shorter templates, equally in patients and controls. In all four CD4+ subsets, TCRB CDR3 length was significantly, moderately reduced in type 1 diabetes. Insertions at VDJ junctions were less frequent in type 1 diabetes patients. These patients also deleted more nucleotides at the same junctions.

J is TRBJ1-6 and V is TRBV2; TRBD1 is a possible D gene (5 bases). This receptor was identified in a man younger than 35 in good health. Specimen: naive CD4+ T cells from blood. The CDR3 region has the DNA TGTGCCAGCAGTGAAGCGGGGGGTCGGGAACCCCTCCACTTT. It codes for CASSEAGGREPLHF.